This TCR beta chain was sequenced for a study of regulatory T cells in long-lasting Graves disease. Study conclusions and caveats: Preferential use of TRBV28, TRBJ1-2 and TRBJ2-5 was seen in persistent disease. In persistent patients, shared public clonotypes (2,741) outnumbered those in new patients (about 890).

This CDR3 is built from 16 residues. Looked up from germline, CDR1 is SGHDT and CDR2 is YYEEEE. After removal of 0 bases from V and 5 bases from J, the junction contained 8 bases not matched to a gene. Time point given: newly diagnosed GD, antithyroid drugs for less than 3 months. Construction of the TCR library relied on RNA isolated from PBMCs. CDR3 regions were amplified by Arm-PCR using iRepertoire HTBI primers to build TCR beta libraries. TCRdb called the multiplex PCR reads again in MiXCR, with one record for every CDR3 protein. Of 350,000 to 450,000 distinct CDR3 sequences in the sample, just under 15% are singletons; the top ten hold 15% to 20%. Only a few counts were recorded for this clonotype. The antigen is unknown. The sample was also linked to a second study, of T cells in Graves' hyperthyroidism and ophthalmopathy.

This TCR was recovered from a woman in her 30s with Graves disease. The sequencing used peripheral blood mononuclear cells (PBMCs), collected at new diagnosis, from a patient treated with antithyroid drugs. The rearrangement joins TRBV5-6 to TRBJ2-7; 10 nucleotides match TRBD1. The CDR3 protein is CASSLGIWDRGHEQYF. The CDR3 DNA follows: TGTGCCAGCAGCTTGGGGATATGGGACAGGGGCCACGAGCAGTACTTC.